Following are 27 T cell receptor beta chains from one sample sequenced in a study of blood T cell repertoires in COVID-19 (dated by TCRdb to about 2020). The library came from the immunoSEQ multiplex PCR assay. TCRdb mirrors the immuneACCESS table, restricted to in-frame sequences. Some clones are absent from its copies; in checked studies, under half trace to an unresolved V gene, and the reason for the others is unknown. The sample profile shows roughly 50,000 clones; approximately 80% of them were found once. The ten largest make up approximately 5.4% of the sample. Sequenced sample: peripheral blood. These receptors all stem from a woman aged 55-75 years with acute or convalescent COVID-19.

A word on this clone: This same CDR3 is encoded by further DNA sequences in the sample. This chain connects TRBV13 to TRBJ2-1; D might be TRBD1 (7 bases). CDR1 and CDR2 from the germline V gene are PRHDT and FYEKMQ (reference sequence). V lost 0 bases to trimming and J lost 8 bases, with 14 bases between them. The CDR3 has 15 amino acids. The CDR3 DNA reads TGTGCCAGCAGCTTAGGTTCTGGCAGGGGGGATGAGCAGTTCTTC. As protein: CASSLGSGRGDEQFF.

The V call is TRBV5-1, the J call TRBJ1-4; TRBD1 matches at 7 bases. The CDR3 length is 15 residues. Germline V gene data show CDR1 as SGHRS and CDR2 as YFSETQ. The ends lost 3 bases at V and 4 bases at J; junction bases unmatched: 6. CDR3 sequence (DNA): TGCGCCAGCAGCTGGACACAGGGGAATAATGAAAAACTGTTTTTT. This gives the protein CASSWTQGNNEKLFF.

This CDR3 reads CASSNGGAGELFF. CDR3 bases: TGTGCCAGTAGTAACGGGGGAGCCGGGGAGCTGTTTTTT. V is TRBV19 and J is TRBJ2-2; the D gene is possibly TRBD2 (6 bases). Trimming shortened V by 4 bases and J by 6 bases, and 9 bases separated the two germline ends. This CDR3 is built from 13 residues. The V gene's germline CDR1 is LNHDA and CDR2 SQIVND (reference sequence).

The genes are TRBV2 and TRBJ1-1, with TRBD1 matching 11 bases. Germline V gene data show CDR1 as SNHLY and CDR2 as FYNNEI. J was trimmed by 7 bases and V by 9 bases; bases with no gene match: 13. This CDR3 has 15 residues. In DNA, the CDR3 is TGTGCCAGTCGGGACAGGGGGTATGAAGGGGATGAAGCTTTCTTT. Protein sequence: CASRDRGYEGDEAFF.

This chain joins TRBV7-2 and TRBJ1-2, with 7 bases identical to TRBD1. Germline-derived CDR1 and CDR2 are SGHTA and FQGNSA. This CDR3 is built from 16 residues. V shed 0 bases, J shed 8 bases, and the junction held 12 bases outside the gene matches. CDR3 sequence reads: CASSLARTGEREGYTF. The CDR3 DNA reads TGTGCCAGCAGCTTAGCCCGCACAGGGGAGAGGGAAGGCTACACCTTC.

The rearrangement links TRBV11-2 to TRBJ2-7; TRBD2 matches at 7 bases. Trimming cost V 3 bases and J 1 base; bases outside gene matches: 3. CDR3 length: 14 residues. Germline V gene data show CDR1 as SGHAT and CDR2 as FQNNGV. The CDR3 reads CASSFSSGSYEQYF. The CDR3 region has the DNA TGTGCCAGCAGCTTTTCTAGCGGATCCTACGAGCAGTACTTC.

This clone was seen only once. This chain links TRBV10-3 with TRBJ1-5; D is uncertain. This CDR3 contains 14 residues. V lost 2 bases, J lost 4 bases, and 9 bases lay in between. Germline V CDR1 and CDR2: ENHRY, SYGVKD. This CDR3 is CAISEGQDNQPQHF. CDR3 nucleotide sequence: TGTGCCATCAGTGAGGGGCAGGATAATCAGCCCCAGCATTTT.

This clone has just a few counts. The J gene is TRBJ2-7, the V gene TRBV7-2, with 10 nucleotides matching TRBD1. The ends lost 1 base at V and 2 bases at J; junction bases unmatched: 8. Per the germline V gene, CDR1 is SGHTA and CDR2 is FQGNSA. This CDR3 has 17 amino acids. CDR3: CASSLGRGQGRAYEQYF. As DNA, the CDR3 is TGTGCCAGCAGCTTAGGAAGGGGACAGGGGAGGGCCTACGAGCAGTACTTC.

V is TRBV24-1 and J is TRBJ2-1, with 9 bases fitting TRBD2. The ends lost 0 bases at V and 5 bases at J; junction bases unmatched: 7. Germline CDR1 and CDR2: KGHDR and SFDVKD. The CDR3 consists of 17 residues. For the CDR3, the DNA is TGTGCCACCAGTGATTTGGGTAGCGGGAGTGTCAACAATGAGCAGTTCTTC. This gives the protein CATSDLGSGSVNNEQFF.

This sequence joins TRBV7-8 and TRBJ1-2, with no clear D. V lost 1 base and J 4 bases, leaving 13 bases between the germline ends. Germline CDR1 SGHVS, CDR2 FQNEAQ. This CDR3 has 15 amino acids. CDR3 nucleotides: TGTGCCAGCAGCTTAGAGGCCCGGGATACCTATGGCTACACCTTC. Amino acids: CASSLEARDTYGYTF. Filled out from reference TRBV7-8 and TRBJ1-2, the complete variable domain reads GAGVSQSPRYKVAKRGQDVALRCDPISGHVSLFWYQQALGQGPEFLTYFQNEAQLDKSGLPSDRFFAERPEGSVSTLKIQRTQQEDSAVYLCASSLEARDTYGYTFGSGTRLTVV.

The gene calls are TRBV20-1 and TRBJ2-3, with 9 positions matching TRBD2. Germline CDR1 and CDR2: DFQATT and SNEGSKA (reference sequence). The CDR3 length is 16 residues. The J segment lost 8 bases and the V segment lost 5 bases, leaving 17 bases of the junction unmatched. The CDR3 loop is CSAGVGGGAQRGTQYF. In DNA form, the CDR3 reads TGCAGTGCTGGTGTTGGCGGGGGGGCGCAGAGGGGTACGCAGTATTTT.

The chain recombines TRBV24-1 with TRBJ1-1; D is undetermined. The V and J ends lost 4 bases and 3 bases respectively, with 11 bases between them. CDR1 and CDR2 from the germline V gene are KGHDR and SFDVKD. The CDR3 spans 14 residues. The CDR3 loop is CATSEPGKDTEAFF. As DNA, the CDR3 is TGTGCCACCAGTGAACCCGGGAAAGACACTGAAGCTTTCTTT.

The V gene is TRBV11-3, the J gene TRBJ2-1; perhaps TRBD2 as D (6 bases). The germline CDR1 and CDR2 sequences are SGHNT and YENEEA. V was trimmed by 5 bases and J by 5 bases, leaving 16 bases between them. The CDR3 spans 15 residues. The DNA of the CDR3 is TGTGCCAGCAGCCTGGACGGGACTTCTAACAATGAGCAGTTCTTC. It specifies CASSLDGTSNNEQFF.

CDR3 DNA sequence: TGTGCCAGCAGTTTTAGGGACAGAGGCTACACCTTC. It encodes CASSFRDRGYTF. The V and J genes are TRBV28 and TRBJ1-2, with TRBD1 matching over 7 bases. Germline loops: CDR1 MDHEN, CDR2 SYDVKM. J lost 8 bases, V lost 3 bases, and 3 bases had no gene match. CDR3 length: 12 amino acids.

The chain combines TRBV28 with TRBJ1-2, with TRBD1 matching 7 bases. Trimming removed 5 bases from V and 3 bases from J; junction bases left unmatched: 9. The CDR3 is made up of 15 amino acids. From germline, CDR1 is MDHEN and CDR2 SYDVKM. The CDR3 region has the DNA TGTGCCAGCAGTCCCCCCGGGGACAGCTACTATGGCTACACCTTC. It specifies CASSPPGDSYYGYTF.

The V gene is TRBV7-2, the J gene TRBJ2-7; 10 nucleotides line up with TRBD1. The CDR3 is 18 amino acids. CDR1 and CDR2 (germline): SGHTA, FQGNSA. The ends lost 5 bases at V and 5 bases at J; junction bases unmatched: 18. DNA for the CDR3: TGTGCCAGCAGCCCCCCGTTCGGTCGGGACAGGGGCGCCCACGAGCAGTACTTC. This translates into CASSPPFGRDRGAHEQYF.

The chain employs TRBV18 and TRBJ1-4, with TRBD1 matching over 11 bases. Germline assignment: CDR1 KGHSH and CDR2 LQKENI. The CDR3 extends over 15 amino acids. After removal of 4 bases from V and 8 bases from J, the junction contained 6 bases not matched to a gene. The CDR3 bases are TGTGCCAGCTCACTCGGACAGGGGGCGGTGGAAAAACTGTTTTTT. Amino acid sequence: CASSLGQGAVEKLFF.

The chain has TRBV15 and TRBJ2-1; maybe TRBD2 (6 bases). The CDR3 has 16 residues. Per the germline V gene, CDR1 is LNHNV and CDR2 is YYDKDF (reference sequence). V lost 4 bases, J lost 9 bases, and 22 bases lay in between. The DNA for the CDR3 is TGTGCCACCAGCACTCTAGAGGGCAGGCTGGGGGGTGAGCAGTTCTTC. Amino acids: CATSTLEGRLGGEQFF.

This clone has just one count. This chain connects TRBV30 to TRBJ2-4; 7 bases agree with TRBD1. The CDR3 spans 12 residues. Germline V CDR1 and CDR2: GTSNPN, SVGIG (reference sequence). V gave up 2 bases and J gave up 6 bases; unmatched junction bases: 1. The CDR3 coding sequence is TGTGCCTGGAGTAACAGGGGAAACATTCAGTACTTC. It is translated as CAWSNRGNIQYF.

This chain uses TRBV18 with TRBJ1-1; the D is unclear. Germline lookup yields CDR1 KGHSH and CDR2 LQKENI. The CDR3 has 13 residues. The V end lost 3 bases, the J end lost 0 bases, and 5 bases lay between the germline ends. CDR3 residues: CASSPGMNTEAFF. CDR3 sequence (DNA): TGTGCCAGCTCACCTGGCATGAACACTGAAGCTTTCTTT.

CDR3 in amino acids: CASSQRQGLAFF. In nucleotides, the CDR3 is TGTGCCAGCAGCCAAAGACAGGGTCTGGCTTTCTTT. The J gene is TRBJ1-1, the V gene TRBV3-1 (or the pseudogene TRBV3-2); the match to TRBD1 covers 7 bases. Germline trimming cut 2 bases from V and 11 bases from J; bases unmatched to any gene: 5. Germline CDR1 and CDR2: LGHDT and YNNKEL (reference sequence). The CDR3 spans 12 residues.

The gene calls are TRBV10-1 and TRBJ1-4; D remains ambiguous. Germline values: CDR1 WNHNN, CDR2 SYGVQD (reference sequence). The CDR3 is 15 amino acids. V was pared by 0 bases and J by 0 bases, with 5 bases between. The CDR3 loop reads CASSESSATNEKLFF. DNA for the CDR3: TGCGCCAGCAGTGAGTCCTCGGCAACTAATGAAAAACTGTTTTTT.

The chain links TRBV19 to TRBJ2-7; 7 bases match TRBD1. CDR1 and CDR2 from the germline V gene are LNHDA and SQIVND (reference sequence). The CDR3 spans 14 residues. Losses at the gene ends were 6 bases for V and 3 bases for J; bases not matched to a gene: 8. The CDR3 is CASSRGRQGYEQYF. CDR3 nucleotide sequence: TGTGCCAGTAGCCGAGGAAGACAGGGCTACGAGCAGTACTTC.

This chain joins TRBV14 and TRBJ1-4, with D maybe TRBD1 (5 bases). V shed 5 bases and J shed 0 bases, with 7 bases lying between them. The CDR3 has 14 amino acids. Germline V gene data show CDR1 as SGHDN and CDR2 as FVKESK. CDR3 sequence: CASSRQPTNEKLFF. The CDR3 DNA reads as TGTGCCAGCAGCAGACAGCCAACTAATGAAAAACTGTTTTTT. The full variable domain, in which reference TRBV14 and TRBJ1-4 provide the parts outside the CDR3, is EAGVTQFPSHSVIEKGQTVTLRCDPISGHDNLYWYRRVMGKEIKFLLHFVKESKQDESGMPNNRFLAERTGGTYSTLKVQPAELEDSGVYFCASSRQPTNEKLFFGSGTQLSVL.

CDR3 loop: CASSTRTDSTGELFF. In nucleotides, the CDR3 is TGTGCCAGCAGTACCAGGACTGATTCCACCGGGGAGCTGTTTTTT. V usage is TRBV2 and J usage is TRBJ2-2; a possible D gene is TRBD2 (5 bases). CDR3 length: 15 amino acids. Trimming left V 5 bases short and J 4 bases short, with 14 bases between. Germline values: CDR1 SNHLY, CDR2 FYNNEI.

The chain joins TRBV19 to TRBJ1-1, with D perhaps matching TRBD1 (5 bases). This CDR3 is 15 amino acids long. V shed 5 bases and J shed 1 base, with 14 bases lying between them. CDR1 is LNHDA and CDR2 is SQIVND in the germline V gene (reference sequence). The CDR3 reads CASSSQGLGNTEAFF. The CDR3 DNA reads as TGTGCCAGTAGTTCCCAGGGTCTCGGGAACACTGAAGCTTTCTTT. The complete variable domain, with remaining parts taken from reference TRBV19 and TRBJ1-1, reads DGGITQSPKYLFRKEGQNVTLSCEQNLNHDAMYWYRQDPGQGLRLIYYSQIVNDFQKGDIAEGYSVSREKKESFPLTVTSAQKNPTAFYLCASSSQGLGNTEAFFGQGTRLTVV.

The CDR3 spells CASSYQGARSGANVLTF. CDR3 nucleotides: TGTGCCAGCAGTTACCAGGGGGCGAGGTCTGGGGCCAACGTCCTGACTTTC. V usage is TRBV6-2 or TRBV6-3 and J usage is TRBJ2-6; 8 bases match TRBD1. The CDR3 contains 17 residues. Germline CDR1 and CDR2: MNHEY and SVGEGT. Unmatched junction bases numbered 4, after V lost 2 bases and J lost 1 base.